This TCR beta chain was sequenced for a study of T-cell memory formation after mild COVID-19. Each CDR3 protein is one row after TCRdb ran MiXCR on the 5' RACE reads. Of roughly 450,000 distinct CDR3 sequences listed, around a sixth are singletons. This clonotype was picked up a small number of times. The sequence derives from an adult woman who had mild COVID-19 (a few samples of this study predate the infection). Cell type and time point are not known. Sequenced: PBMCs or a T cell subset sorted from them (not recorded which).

CDR3 coding DNA: TGCGCCAGCAGCCAGCAAGCAGGGGACGAGCAGTTCTTC. It codes for CASSQQAGDEQFF. The gene calls are TRBV4-3 and TRBJ2-1, with a weak D call TRBD1 (6 bases). The CDR3 has 13 residues. The V and J ends lost 3 bases and 10 bases respectively, with 13 bases between them. Germline CDR1 LGHNA, CDR2 YSLEER.